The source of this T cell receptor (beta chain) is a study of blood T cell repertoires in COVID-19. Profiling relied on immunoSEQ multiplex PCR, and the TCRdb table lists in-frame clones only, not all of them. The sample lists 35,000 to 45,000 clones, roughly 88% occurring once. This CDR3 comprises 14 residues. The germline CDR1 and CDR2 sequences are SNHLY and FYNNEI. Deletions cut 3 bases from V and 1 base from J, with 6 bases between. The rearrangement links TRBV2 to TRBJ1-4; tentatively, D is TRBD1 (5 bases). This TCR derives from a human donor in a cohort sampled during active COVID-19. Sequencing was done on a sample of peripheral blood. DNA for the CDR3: TGTGCCAGCAGTGAGGGGGGAACTAATGAAAAACTGTTTTTT. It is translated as CASSEGGTNEKLFF.